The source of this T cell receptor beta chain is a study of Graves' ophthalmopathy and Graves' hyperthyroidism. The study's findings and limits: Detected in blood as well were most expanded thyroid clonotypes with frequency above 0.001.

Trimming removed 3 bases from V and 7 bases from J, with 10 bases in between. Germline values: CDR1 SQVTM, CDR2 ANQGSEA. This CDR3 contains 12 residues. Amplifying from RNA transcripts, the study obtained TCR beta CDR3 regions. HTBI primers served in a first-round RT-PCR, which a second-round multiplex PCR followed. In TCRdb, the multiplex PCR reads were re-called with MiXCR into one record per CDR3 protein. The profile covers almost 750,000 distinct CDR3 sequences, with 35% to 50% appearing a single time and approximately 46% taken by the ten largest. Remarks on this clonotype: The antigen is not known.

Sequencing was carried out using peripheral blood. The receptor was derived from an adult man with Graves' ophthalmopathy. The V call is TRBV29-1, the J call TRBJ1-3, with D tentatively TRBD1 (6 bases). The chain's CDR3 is CSVEGARNTIYF. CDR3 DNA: TGCAGCGTTGAGGGGGCGAGGAACACCATATATTTT.